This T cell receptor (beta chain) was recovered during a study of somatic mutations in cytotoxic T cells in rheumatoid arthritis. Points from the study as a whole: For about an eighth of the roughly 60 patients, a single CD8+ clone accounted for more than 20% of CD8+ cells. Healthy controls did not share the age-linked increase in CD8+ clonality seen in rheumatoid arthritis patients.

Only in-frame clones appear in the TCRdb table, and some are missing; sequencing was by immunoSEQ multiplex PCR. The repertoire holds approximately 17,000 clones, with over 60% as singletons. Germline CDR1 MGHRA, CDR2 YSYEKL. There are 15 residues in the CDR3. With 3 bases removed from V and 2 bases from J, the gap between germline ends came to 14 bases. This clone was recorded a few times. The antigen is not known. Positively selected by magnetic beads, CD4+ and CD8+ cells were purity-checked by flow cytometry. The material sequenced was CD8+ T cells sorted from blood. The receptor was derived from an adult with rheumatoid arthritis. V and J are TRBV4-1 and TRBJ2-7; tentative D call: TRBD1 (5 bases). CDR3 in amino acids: CASSQWPGQTYEQYF. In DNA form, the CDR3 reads TGCGCCAGCAGCCAGTGGCCAGGGCAAACCTACGAGCAGTACTTC.